This TCR beta chain derives from a study of T cells in Graves' hyperthyroidism and ophthalmopathy. Study information: Peripheral blood was drawn at first diagnosis, prior to all treatment. Study-level points and caveats: Model predictions of ophthalmopathy came a median approximately 6 months before onset.

Amplification of TCR beta CDR3 regions was performed using RNA transcripts as template. The study used the HTBI primer set for a first-round RT-PCR of the TCR CDR3. TCRdb recomputed calls from the multiplex PCR reads with MiXCR, one row per CDR3 protein. The table includes a few hundred thousand distinct CDR3 sequences, roughly an eighth detected once. The germline V gene has CDR1 SEHNR and CDR2 FQNEAQ (reference sequence). The V gene end was trimmed by 5 bases and the J gene end by 6 bases; junction bases not matched to a gene: 8. The CDR3 extends over 14 amino acids. This clonotype was detected many times. Its antigen is unknown. Exclusion criteria comprised uncontrolled infection, other autoimmune disease, pregnancy or lactation. The authors took PBMCs from 10 ml fresh peripheral blood.

The chain has TRBV7-9 and TRBJ2-7, with 9 bases aligning to TRBD1. The specimen sequenced was blood. The sequence was collected from a woman between 35 and 50 years old with Graves' ophthalmopathy. CDR3 region: CASSPRTGDPEQYF. In DNA, the CDR3 is TGTGCCAGCAGCCCTCGGACAGGGGATCCCGAGCAGTACTTC.